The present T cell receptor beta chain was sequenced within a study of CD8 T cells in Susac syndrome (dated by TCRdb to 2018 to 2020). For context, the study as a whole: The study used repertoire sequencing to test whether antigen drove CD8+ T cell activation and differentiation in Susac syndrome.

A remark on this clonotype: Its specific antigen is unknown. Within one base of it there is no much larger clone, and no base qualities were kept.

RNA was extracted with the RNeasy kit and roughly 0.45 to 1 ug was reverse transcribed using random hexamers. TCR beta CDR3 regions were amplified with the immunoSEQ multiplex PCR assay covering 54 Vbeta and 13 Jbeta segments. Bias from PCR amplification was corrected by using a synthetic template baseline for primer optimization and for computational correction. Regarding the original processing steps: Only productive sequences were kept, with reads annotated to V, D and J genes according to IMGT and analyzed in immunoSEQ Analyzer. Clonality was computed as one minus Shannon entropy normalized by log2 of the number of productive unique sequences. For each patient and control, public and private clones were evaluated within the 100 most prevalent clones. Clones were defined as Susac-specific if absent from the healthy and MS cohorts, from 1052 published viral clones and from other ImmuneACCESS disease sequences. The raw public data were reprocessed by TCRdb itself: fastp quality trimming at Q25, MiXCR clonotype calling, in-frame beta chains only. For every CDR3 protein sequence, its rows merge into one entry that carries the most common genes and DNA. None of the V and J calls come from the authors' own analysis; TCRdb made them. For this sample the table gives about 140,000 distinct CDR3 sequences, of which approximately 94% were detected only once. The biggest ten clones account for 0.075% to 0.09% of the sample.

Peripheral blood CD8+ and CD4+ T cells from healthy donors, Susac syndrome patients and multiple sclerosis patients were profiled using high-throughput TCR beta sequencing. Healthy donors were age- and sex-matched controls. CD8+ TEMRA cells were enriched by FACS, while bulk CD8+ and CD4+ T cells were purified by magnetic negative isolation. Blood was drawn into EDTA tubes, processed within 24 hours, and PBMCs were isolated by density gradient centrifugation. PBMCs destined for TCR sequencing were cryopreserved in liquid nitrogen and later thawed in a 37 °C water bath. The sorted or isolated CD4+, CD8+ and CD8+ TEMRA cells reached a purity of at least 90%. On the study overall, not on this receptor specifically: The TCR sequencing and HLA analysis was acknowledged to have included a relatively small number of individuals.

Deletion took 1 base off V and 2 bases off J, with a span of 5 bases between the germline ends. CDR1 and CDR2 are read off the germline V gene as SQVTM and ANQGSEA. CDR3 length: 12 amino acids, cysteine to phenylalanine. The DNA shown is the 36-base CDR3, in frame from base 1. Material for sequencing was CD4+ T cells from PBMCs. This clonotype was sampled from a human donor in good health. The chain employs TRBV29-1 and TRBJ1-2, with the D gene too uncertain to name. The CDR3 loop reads CSVEAGNYGYTF. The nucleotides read TGCAGCGTTGAAGCGGGGAACTATGGCTACACCTTC.